This T cell receptor beta chain was found in a study of PD-1 blockade in classical Hodgkin lymphoma. As for the study in general: Patients were dosed intravenously with nivolumab at 3 mg/kg every 2 weeks.

Regarding time point: cycle 4 day 1 (C4D1), after less than 7 weeks of nivolumab. Each and every patient relapsed after autologous stem cell transplantation, and patients got differing brentuximab vedotin exposure. This table comes from immunoSEQ multiplex PCR, and its TCRdb copy is limited to in-frame clones, with some not included. There are tens of thousands of clones in the sample; about 72% occur only once, and 3.9% lies in the top ten. This clone came up a few times. The antigen is undetermined. The germline V and J ends were trimmed by 4 bases and 0 bases, with 12 bases remaining between them. The CDR3 extends over 15 amino acids. Germline-derived CDR1 and CDR2 are SEHNR and FQNEAQ (reference sequence). Study-wide findings and caveats: The causes of the repertoire differences, possibly disease activity or prior therapy, remain undefined. Compared with healthy donors, newly diagnosed patients reportedly showed lower baseline TCR diversity. Lower baseline TCR diversity marked trial partial responders and progressors.

The TCR comes from a human donor with classical Hodgkin lymphoma. The chain couples TRBV7-9 to TRBJ1-2, with a tentative D call TRBD1 (5 bases). Sequenced material: peripheral blood mononuclear cells (PBMCs), taken before the fourth cycle of nivolumab. The CDR3 loop is CASSSQRGTNYGYTF. DNA of the CDR3: TGTGCCAGCAGCTCCCAAAGGGGTACTAACTATGGCTACACCTTC. Variable domain in full (rest from reference TRBV7-9 and TRBJ1-2): DTGVSQNPRHKITKRGQNVTFRCDPISEHNRLYWYRQTLGQGPEFLTYFQNEAQLEKSRLLSDRFSAERPKGSFSTLEIQRTEQGDSAMYLCASSSQRGTNYGYTFGSGTRLTVV.